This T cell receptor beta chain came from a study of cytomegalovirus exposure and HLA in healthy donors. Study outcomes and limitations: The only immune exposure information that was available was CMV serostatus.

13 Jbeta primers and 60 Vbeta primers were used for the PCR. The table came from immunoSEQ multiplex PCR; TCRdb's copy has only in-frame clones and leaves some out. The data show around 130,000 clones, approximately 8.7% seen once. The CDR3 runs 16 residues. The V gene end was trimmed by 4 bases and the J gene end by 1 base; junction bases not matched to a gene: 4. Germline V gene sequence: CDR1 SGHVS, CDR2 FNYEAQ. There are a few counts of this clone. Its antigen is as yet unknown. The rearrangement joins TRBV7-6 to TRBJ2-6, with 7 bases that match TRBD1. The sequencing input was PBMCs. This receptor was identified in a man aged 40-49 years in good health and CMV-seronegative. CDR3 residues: CASSSIRGSGANVLTF. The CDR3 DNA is TGTGCCAGCAGCTCCATCAGGGGGTCTGGGGCCAACGTCCTGACTTTC.